This T cell receptor beta chain was obtained from a study of blood T cell repertoires in COVID-19. Per the germline V gene, CDR1 is SGHNT and CDR2 is YYREEE (reference sequence). The CDR3 loop spans 14 amino acids. Deletions cut 1 base from V and 2 bases from J, with 9 bases between. A few counts support this clone. Sequencing was performed with immunoSEQ multiplex PCR; in TCRdb, only in-frame clones are kept and a portion is missing. The sample contains tens of thousands of clones, about four fifths of which appear only once. Sequencing input: peripheral blood. The chain has TRBV5-4 and TRBJ1-1, with D hard to call. This sequence was found in an older woman with acute or convalescent COVID-19. The CDR3 here is CASSLTQINTEAFF. Here the CDR3 DNA reads TGTGCCAGCAGCTTGACCCAGATTAACACTGAAGCTTTCTTT.